This T cell receptor (beta chain) was sequenced during a study of T cell responses to AZD1222 COVID-19 vaccine. Study-level points and caveats: Nearly half of spike-specific TCRs reportedly go after variant regions that carry no mutations. Spike-specific TCR breadth and depth grew following two AZD1222 doses. Only five to seven AZD1222 recipients were seropositive at baseline.

Pooled samples include second doses given at about 4 or 12 weeks. As for this clone: Its antigen is still unknown.

Sequenced by immunoSEQ multiplex PCR; TCRdb stores in-frame clones only, minus some. The sample carries over 140,000 clones, roughly 92% recorded once. The sample was peripheral blood, taken 28 days after the second AZD1222 dose. The sequence came from an adult who received the AZD1222 COVID-19 vaccine.

CDR3 protein: CASSLNRAPSYEQYF. In DNA, the CDR3 is TGTGCCAGCTCACTTAACAGGGCTCCCTCCTACGAGCAGTACTTC. The chain has TRBV18 and TRBJ2-7; D might be TRBD1 (6 bases). Trimming shortened V by 4 bases and J by 0 bases, and 13 bases separated the two germline ends. The CDR3 loop spans 15 amino acids. From germline, CDR1 is KGHSH and CDR2 LQKENI.